Below are 21 T cell receptor beta chains sequenced from a single sample in a study of CD8+CD57+ T cells in acquired aplastic anemia. The study profiled TCR beta VDJ and CDR3 using genomic DNA as template. TCRdb used MiXCR to reprocess the reads, holding one entry per CDR3 protein. The sample gives around 200,000 distinct CDR3 sequences, less than 65% of which show up once; about a sixth is in the top ten. The source material was sorted CD4+, CD8+, or CD8+CD57+ T cells (not recorded which) from PBMCs. The source is a human donor in good health, serving as a control.

About this clonotype itself: One end of the junction fails to match germline, which may point to a read error. As DNA, the CDR3 is TGTGCCAGCACCTTAGGGGGCGGAGAGGCCCAGTACTTC. Protein: CASTLGGGEAQYF. V usage is TRBV7-6 and J usage is TRBJ2-7; 7 bases line up with TRBD1. Germline lookup yields CDR1 SGHVS and CDR2 FNYEAQ. This CDR3 is built from 13 residues.

In its sample, this clonotype was seen many times. The rearrangement links TRBV10-3 to TRBJ2-7; D perhaps matches TRBD1 (5 bases). The CDR3 spans 16 residues. V was shortened by 0 bases and J by 5 bases, with 17 bases between the two germline ends. CDR1 is ENHRY, CDR2 SYGVKD, per germline. For the CDR3, the DNA is TGTGCCATCAGTGAGTCAGGGGCAGGCCGTCCTCACGAGCAGTACTTC. Protein: CAISESGAGRPHEQYF.

The chain recombines TRBV25-1 with TRBJ2-7; 9 nucleotides agree with TRBD1. Germline-derived CDR1 and CDR2 are MGHDK and SYGVNS. The CDR3 contains 14 residues. The junction had 5 bases not matched to a gene; V was cut back by 5 bases and J by 3 bases. For the CDR3, the DNA is TGTGCCAGCAGTTCACCGACAGGGGGCTACGAGCAGTACTTC. This sequence encodes CASSSPTGGYEQYF.

Here the CDR3 reads CSATTGNGGGNNYGYTF. CDR3 DNA: TGCAGTGCCACCACTGGGAACGGGGGCGGAAATAACTATGGCTACACCTTC. The rearrangement uses TRBV20-1 and TRBJ1-2; TRBD1 might be the D (6 bases). This CDR3 has 17 residues. The germline V gene has CDR1 DFQATT and CDR2 SNEGSKA (reference sequence). Deletions cut 6 bases from V and 1 base from J, with 24 bases between.

V and J are TRBV24-1 and TRBJ2-3; D is unclear. The V and J ends lost 4 bases and 11 bases respectively, with 12 bases between them. The CDR3 runs to 12 residues. CDR1 KGHDR and CDR2 SFDVKD come from the germline V gene. The CDR3 DNA reads as TGTGCCACCAGTGAAGGCCACCCGAGGCAGTATTTT. Its protein is CATSEGHPRQYF.

The V and J genes are TRBV4-2 and TRBJ1-5; 8 nucleotides align to TRBD1. V dropped 0 bases and J dropped 5; count of bases not matched to a gene: 3. Germline V gives CDR1 LGHNA, CDR2 YNFKEQ. The CDR3 extends over 15 amino acids. CDR3 DNA: TGTGCCAGCAGCCAAGATCGGACAGGGCATCAGCCCCAGCATTTT. Its protein is CASSQDRTGHQPQHF.

This clonotype turned up a few times. The chain recombines TRBV20-1 with TRBJ1-1, with D perhaps TRBD1 (6 bases). Trimming stripped 5 bases from V and 1 base from J, with 17 bases between. CDR3 size: 15 residues. Germline CDR1 and CDR2: DFQATT and SNEGSKA (reference sequence). This CDR3 is CSARGGGVGNTEAFF. The CDR3 bases are TGCAGTGCTCGTGGGGGGGGCGTCGGGAACACTGAAGCTTTCTTT.

The CDR3 here is CASRPTGITEAFF. Here the CDR3 DNA reads TGTGCCAGCAGACCAACAGGGATCACTGAAGCTTTCTTT. V is TRBV7-8 and J is TRBJ1-1, with D possibly being TRBD1 (6 bases). Trimming cost V 6 bases and J 4 bases, with 12 bases left between them. Germline assignment: CDR1 SGHVS and CDR2 FQNEAQ. This CDR3 is 13 amino acids long.

This clonotype has just a few counts. Sequence at one end of the junction differs from germline and may be a read error. The rearrangement joins TRBV4-3 to TRBJ2-1; TRBD2 agrees at 15 bases. The CDR3 runs 19 residues. Germline V gives CDR1 LGHNA, CDR2 YSLEER. The DNA of the CDR3 is TGCGCCAGCAGCCGATCGTGGACTAGCGGGGGGGCCTCGGAGAATGAGCGGTTCTTC. Translating gives CASSRSWTSGGASENERFF.

This chain uses TRBV7-8 with TRBJ2-1; TRBD2 agrees at 10 bases. CDR1 is SGHVS and CDR2 is FQNEAQ in the germline V gene. After removal of 2 bases from V and 8 bases from J, the junction contained 6 bases not matched to a gene. This CDR3 spans 15 amino acids. The CDR3 loop reads CASSLMSGRADEQFF. The CDR3 DNA sequence: TGTGCCAGCAGCTTAATGAGCGGGAGGGCGGATGAGCAGTTCTTC.

This chain uses TRBV15 with TRBJ1-2; D not resolved. CDR1 and CDR2 (germline): LNHNV, YYDKDF (reference sequence). CDR3 length: 16 residues. Trimming shortened V by 0 bases and J by 7 bases, and 18 bases separated the two germline ends. CDR3 sequence: CATSREGARSFGGYTF. Written as DNA, the CDR3 is TGTGCCACCAGCAGAGAGGGCGCTAGGAGCTTCGGTGGCTACACCTTC. Full variable domain (outside the CDR3, taken from reference TRBV15 and TRBJ1-2): DAMVIQNPRYQVTQFGKPVTLSCSQTLNHNVMYWYQQKSSQAPKLLFHYYDKDFNNEADTPDNFQSRRPNTSFCFLDIRSPGLGDTAMYLCATSREGARSFGGYTFGSGTRLTVV.

In the case of this clonotype: At one end, the junction sequence differs from germline, possibly due to a read error. The rearrangement joins TRBV5-1 to TRBJ2-7; 7 bases fit TRBD1. Germline CDR1 is SGHRS and CDR2 is YFSETQ. CDR3 length equals 14 residues. CDR3 protein: CASSTATGRYEQYF. CDR3 in DNA: TGTGCCAGCAGCACCGCGACAGGGCGGTACGAGCAGTACTTC.

This clonotype was counted many times. The chain links TRBV18 to TRBJ2-2, with 7 nucleotides matching TRBD1. From germline, CDR1 is KGHSH and CDR2 LQKENI. The V and J ends lost 5 bases and 7 bases, in that order; junction bases with no gene match: 4. The length of the CDR3 is 13 residues. DNA of the CDR3: TGTGCCAGCTCAGACAGGGAGAGCGGGGAGCTGTTTTTT. This translates into CASSDRESGELFF.

This clonotype has a count of ten or more. This chain connects TRBV2 to TRBJ2-5; D unresolved. V lost 2 bases, J lost 5 bases, and 9 bases lay in between. This CDR3 has 13 residues. The germline V gene encodes CDR1 SNHLY and CDR2 FYNNEI. The CDR3 loop is CASSETIGETQYF. As DNA, the CDR3 is TGTGCCAGCAGTGAAACGATCGGTGAGACCCAGTACTTC. The complete variable domain, with remaining parts taken from reference TRBV2 and TRBJ2-5, reads EPEVTQTPSHQVTQMGQEVILRCVPISNHLYFYWYRQILGQKVEFLVSFYNNEISEKSEIFDDQFSVERPDGSNFTLKIRSTKLEDSAMYFCASSETIGETQYFGPGTRLLVL.

J is TRBJ2-1 and V is TRBV5-1; 7 bases align to TRBD1. The germline gives CDR1 SGHRS, CDR2 YFSETQ. The CDR3 runs to 12 residues. Trimming at V came to 4 bases and at J to 6 bases, leaving 1 base not matched to a gene. CDR3 nucleotide sequence: TGCGCCAGCAGCCCAGGGGGCAATGAGCAGTTCTTC. Encoded protein: CASSPGGNEQFF.

The chain joins TRBV2 to TRBJ1-3; 9 nucleotides line up with TRBD1. Trimming at V came to 6 bases and at J to 0 bases, leaving 3 bases not matched to a gene. The CDR3 runs 15 residues. Per the germline V gene, CDR1 is SNHLY and CDR2 is FYNNEI. CDR3 in DNA: TGTGCCAGCAGGGGACAGGGAGTCTCTGGAAACACCATATATTTT. This codes for CASRGQGVSGNTIYF.

This clonotype was found many times. A junction boundary mismatches the germline segment, possibly from a read error. The chain uses TRBV20-1 and TRBJ2-5; 8 nucleotides line up with TRBD2. The germline V gene encodes CDR1 DFQATT and CDR2 SNEGSKA (reference sequence). The CDR3 runs 14 residues. The CDR3 sequence is CSARVRGGRETQYF. The CDR3 DNA sequence: TGCAGTGCTAGGGTACGGGGGGGCCGGGAGACTCAGTACTTC.

The chain uses TRBV7-4 and TRBJ2-7; 8 positions match TRBD1. CDR3 size: 14 residues. Germline CDR1 is SGHVT and CDR2 is SQSDAQ. Losses at the gene ends were 3 bases for V and 6 bases for J; bases not matched to a gene: 7. CDR3 nucleotides: TGTGCCAGCAGCTTGGTGGCAGGGGGCGTCGAGCAGTACTTC. This translates into CASSLVAGGVEQYF.

This clonotype was counted between two and nine times. This chain connects TRBV10-2 to TRBJ1-1; TRBD1 agrees at 8 bases. The germline V gene encodes CDR1 WSHSY and CDR2 SAAADI. Trimming at V came to 7 bases and at J to 1 base, leaving 5 bases not matched to a gene. The CDR3 runs to 14 residues. The CDR3 bases are TGCGCCAGCAACGCCGGGACAGGGAACACTGAAGCTTTCTTT. Protein: CASNAGTGNTEAFF.

A single count supports this clonotype. This chain connects TRBV15 to TRBJ2-1; D gene ambiguous. In germline, CDR1 is LNHNV, CDR2 YYDKDF (reference sequence). The CDR3 has 14 residues. Trimming removed 5 bases from V and 0 bases from J, with 8 bases in between. Here the CDR3 reads CATSVTPSYNEQFF. The CDR3 nucleotides are TGTGCCACCAGCGTCACCCCCTCCTACAATGAGCAGTTCTTC.

The rearrangement links TRBV7-2 to TRBJ1-2; no definite D call. Germline V gives CDR1 SGHTA, CDR2 FQGNSA. Trimming removed 8 bases at V and 2 bases at J, with 12 bases between. CDR3 length equals 13 residues. CDR3: CASAMRPNYGYTF. The CDR3, as DNA: TGTGCCAGCGCCATGAGGCCCAACTATGGCTACACCTTC.